The clone carrying this TCR beta chain was counted between two and nine times. Trimming removed 6 bases at V and 7 bases at J, with 12 bases between. Germline assignment: CDR1 MNHEY and CDR2 SVGAGI. CDR3 size: 12 residues. Authors' methods: Amplified reference gene primers provided the basis for estimating nucleated cell counts. Sequencing was performed with immunoSEQ multiplex PCR; in TCRdb, only in-frame clones are kept and a portion is missing. The V and J calls and clone size are taken from that table; D and trimming were inferred from the DNA. The table lists approximately 120,000 clones, roughly 84% of them singletons. The source of the sample is a study of blood T cell repertoires in COVID-19. Across the study: Some COVID-19 samples were acute and others convalescent; all came from the United States, Italy and Spain.

Material: peripheral blood. The rearrangement uses TRBV6-5 and TRBJ1-2; D is possibly TRBD1 (6 bases). The clonotype was recovered from a woman aged 50 to 60 with acute or convalescent COVID-19. In nucleotides, the CDR3 is TGTGCCAGCAGCCGCCCAGGGGCTGGCTACACCTTC. This encodes CASSRPGAGYTF.